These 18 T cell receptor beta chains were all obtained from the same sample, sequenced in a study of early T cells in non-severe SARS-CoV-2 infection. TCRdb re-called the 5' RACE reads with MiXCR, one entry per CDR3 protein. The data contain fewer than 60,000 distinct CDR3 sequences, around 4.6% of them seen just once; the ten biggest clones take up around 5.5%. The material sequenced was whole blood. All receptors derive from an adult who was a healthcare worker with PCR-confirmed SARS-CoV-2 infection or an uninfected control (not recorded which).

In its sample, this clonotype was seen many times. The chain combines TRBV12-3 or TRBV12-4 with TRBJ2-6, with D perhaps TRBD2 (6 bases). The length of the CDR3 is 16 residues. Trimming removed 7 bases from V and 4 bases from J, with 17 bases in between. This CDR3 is CASTNAAGRGANVLTF. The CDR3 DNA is TGTGCCAGCACCAATGCTGCGGGGAGAGGGGCCAACGTCCTGACTTTC.

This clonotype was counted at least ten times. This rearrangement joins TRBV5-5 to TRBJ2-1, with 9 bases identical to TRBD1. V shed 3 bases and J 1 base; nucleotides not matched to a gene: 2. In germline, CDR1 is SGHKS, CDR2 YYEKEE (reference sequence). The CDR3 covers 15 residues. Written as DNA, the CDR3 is TGTGCCAGCAGCTGGGGACAGGGTTCCTACAATGAGCAGTTCTTC. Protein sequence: CASSWGQGSYNEQFF. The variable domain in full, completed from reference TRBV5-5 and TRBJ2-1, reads DAGVTQSPTHLIKTRGQQVTLRCSPISGHKSVSWYQQVLGQGPQFIFQYYEKEERGRGNFPDRFSARQFPNYSSELNVNALLLGDSALYLCASSWGQGSYNEQFFGPGTRLTVL.

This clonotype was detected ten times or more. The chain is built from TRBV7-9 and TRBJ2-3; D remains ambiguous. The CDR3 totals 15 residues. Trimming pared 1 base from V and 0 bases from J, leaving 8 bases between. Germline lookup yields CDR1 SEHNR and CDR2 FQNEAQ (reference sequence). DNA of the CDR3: TGTGCCAGCAGCTTAGGAGCGCCTAGCACAGATACGCAGTATTTT. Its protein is CASSLGAPSTDTQYF.

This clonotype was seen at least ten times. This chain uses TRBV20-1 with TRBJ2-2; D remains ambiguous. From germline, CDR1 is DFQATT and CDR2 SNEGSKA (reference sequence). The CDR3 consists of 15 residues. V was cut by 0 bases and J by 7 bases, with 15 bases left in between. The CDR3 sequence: CSARDLASASGELFF. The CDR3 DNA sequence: TGCAGTGCTAGAGATCTTGCAAGTGCGAGCGGGGAGCTGTTTTTT.

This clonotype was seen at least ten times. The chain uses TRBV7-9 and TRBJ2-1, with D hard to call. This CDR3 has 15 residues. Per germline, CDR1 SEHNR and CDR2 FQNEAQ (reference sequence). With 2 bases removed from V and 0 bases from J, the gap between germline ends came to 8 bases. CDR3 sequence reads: CASSLQISSYNEQFF. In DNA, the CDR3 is TGTGCCAGCAGCTTACAGATAAGCTCCTACAATGAGCAGTTCTTC.

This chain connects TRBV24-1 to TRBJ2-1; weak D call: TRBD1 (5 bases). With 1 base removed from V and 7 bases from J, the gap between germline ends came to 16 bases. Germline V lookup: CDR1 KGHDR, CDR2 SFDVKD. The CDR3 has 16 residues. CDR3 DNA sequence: TGTGCCACCAGTGATTTAGACAGCCCCCGGAGAAATGAGCAGTTCTTC. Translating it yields CATSDLDSPRRNEQFF.

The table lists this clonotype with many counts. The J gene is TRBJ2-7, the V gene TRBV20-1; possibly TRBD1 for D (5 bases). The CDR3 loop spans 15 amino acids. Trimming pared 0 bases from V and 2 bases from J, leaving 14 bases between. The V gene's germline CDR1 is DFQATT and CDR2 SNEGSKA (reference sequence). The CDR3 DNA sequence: TGCAGTGCTAGAGATCTTTTCAAGGGGACCTACGAGCAGTACTTC. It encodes CSARDLFKGTYEQYF.

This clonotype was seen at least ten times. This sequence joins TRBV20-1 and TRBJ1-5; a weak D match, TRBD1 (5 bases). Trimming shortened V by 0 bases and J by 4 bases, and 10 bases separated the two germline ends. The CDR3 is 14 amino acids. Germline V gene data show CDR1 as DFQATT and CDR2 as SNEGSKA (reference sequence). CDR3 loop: CSARDGTLNQPQHF. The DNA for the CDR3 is TGCAGTGCTAGAGATGGGACCTTAAATCAGCCCCAGCATTTT.

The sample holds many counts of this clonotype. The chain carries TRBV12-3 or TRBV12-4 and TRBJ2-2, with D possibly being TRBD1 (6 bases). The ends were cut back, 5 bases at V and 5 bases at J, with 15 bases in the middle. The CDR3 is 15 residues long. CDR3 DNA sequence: TGTGCCAGCAGTGTCCACTCAGGGGATACCGGGGAGCTGTTTTTT. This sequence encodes CASSVHSGDTGELFF.

The CDR3 sequence is CASSQPNRQQFF. The CDR3 nucleotides read TGTGCCAGCAGCCAACCAAACAGGCAGCAGTTCTTC. The chain recombines TRBV7-2 with TRBJ2-1; TRBD1 might be the D (5 bases). The V end was cut by 5 bases, the J end by 11 bases, with 13 bases between. The CDR3 consists of 12 residues. Germline V gene data show CDR1 as SGHTA and CDR2 as FQGNSA. Full variable domain (outside the CDR3, taken from reference TRBV7-2 and TRBJ2-1): GAGVSQSPSNKVTEKGKDVELRCDPISGHTALYWYRQSLGQGLEFLIYFQGNSAPDKSGLPSDRFSAERTGGSVSTLTIQRTQQEDSAVYLCASSQPNRQQFFGPGTRLTVL.

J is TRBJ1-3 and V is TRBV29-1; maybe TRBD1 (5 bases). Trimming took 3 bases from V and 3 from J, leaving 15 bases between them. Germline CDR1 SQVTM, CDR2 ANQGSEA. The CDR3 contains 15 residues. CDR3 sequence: CSVEGGLGYGNTIYF. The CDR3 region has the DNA TGCAGCGTTGAGGGGGGACTGGGCTATGGAAACACCATATATTTT.

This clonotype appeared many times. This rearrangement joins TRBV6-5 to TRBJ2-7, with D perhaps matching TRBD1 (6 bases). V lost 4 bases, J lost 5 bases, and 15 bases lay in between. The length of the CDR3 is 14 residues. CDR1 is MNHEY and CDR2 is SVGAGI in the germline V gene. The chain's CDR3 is CASSSIYRDDEQYF. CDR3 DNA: TGTGCCAGCAGTTCCATTTACAGGGACGACGAGCAGTACTTC.

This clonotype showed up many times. The CDR3 DNA reads TGTGCCAGCAGCTTATCTTTAGGGACCGAGCAGTACTTC. It is translated as CASSLSLGTEQYF. The chain is built from TRBV7-6 and TRBJ2-7; D may be TRBD1 or TRBD2 (5 bases each). The CDR3 is made up of 13 amino acids. Germline loops: CDR1 SGHVS, CDR2 FNYEAQ. V was pared by 2 bases and J by 6 bases, with 11 bases between.

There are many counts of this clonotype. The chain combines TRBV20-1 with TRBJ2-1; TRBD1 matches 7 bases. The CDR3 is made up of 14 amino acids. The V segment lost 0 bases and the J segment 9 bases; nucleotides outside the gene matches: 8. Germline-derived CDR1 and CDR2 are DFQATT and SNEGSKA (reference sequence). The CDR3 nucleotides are TGCAGTGCTAGAGATCTCGCAGGGGGTATTGAGCAGTTCTTC. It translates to CSARDLAGGIEQFF.

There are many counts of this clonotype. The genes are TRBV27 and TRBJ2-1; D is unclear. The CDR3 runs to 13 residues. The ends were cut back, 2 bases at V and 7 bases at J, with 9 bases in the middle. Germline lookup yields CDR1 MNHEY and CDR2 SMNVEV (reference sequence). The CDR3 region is CASSLRLGNEQFF. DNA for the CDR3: TGTGCCAGCAGTTTACGGTTAGGAAATGAGCAGTTCTTC.

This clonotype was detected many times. CDR3: CASSESRAGAHEQFF. For the CDR3, the DNA is TGTGCCAGCAGTGAATCAAGAGCGGGAGCGCATGAGCAGTTCTTC. The chain recombines TRBV25-1 with TRBJ2-1, with TRBD2 matching over 8 bases. The V gene end was trimmed by 1 base and the J gene end by 8 bases; junction bases not matched to a gene: 7. The CDR3 consists of 15 residues. From germline, CDR1 is MGHDK and CDR2 SYGVNS.

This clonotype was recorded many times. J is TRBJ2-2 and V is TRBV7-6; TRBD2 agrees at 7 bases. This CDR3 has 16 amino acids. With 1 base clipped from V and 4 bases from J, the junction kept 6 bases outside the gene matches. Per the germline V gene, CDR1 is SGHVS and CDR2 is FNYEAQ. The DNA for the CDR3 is TGTGCCAGCAGCTTAGTTGACGGCGGGGGCACCGGGGAGCTGTTTTTT. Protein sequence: CASSLVDGGGTGELFF.

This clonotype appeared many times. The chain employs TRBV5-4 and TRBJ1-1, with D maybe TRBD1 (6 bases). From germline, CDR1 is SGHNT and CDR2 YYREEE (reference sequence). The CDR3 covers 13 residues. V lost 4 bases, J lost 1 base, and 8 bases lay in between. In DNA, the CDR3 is TGTGCCAGCAGCAGCAGGGGGAACACTGAAGCTTTCTTT. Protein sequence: CASSSRGNTEAFF.